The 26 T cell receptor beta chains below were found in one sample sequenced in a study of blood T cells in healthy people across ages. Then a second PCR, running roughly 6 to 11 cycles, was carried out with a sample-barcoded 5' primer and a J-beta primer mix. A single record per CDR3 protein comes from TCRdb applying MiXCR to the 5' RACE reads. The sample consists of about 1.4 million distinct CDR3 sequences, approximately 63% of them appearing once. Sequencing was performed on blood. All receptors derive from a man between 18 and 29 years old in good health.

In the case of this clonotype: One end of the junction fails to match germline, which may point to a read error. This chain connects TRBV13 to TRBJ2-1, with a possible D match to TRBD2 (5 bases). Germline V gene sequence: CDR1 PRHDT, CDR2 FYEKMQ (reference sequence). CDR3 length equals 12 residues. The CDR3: CASSLSGNVQFF. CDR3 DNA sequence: TGTGCCAGCAGCCTCTCGGGGAATGTGCAGTTCTTC.

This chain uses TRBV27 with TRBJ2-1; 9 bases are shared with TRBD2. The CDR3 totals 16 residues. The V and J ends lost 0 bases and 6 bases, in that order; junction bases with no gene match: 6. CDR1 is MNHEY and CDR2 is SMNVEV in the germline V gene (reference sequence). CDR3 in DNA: TGTGCCAGCAGTTTATCGACGGCGGGAGGGGGCAATGAGCAGTTCTTC. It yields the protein CASSLSTAGGGNEQFF.

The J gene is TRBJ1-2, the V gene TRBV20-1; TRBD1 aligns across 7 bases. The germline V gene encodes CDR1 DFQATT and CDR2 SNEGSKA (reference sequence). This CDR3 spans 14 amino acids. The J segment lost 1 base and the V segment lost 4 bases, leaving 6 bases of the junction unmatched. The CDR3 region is CSATGTADNYGYTF. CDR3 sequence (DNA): TGCAGTGCTACCGGGACAGCAGATAACTATGGCTACACCTTC.

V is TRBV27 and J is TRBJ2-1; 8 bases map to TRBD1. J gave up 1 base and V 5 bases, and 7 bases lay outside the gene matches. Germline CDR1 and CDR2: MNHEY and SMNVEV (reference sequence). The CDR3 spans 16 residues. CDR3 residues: CASSPPDRASYNEQFF. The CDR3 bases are TGTGCCAGCAGTCCCCCGGACAGGGCGTCCTACAATGAGCAGTTCTTC.

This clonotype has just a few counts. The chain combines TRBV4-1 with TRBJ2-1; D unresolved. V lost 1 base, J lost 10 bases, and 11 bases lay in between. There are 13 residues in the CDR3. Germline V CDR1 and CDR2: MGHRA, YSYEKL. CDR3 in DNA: TGCGCCAGCAGCCAAGCCCTACAACAAGAGCAGTTCTTC. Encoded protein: CASSQALQQEQFF.

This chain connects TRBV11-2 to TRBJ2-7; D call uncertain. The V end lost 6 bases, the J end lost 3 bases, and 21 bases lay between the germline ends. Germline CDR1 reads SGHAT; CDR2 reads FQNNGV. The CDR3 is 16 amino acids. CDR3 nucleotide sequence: TGTGCCAGCAGTTATGACGGGTTCGCTCGTGTCTACGAGCAGTACTTC. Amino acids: CASSYDGFARVYEQYF.

CDR3 DNA sequence: TGTGCCAGCAGCGGGAGTGGGCAGGGGGTCTATGGCTACACCTTC. Translating it yields CASSGSGQGVYGYTF. V is TRBV4-2 and J is TRBJ1-2, with 7 bases lining up with TRBD1. The CDR3 contains 15 residues. V was clipped by 5 bases and J by 4 bases; unmatched bases: 10. In germline, CDR1 is LGHNA, CDR2 YNFKEQ.

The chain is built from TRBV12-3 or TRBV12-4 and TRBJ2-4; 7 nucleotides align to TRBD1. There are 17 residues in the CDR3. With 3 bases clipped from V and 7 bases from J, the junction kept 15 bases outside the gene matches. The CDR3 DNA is TGTGCCAGCAGTTTCTCGGTAAGGGGGCCCAGCAGGAACATTCAGTACTTC. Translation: CASSFSVRGPSRNIQYF.

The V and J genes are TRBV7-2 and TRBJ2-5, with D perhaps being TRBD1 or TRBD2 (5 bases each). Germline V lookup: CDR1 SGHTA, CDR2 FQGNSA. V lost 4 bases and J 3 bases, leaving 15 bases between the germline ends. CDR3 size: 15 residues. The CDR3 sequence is CASSSPGTSEETQYF. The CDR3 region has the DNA TGTGCCAGCAGCTCCCCCGGGACCTCCGAAGAGACCCAGTACTTC.

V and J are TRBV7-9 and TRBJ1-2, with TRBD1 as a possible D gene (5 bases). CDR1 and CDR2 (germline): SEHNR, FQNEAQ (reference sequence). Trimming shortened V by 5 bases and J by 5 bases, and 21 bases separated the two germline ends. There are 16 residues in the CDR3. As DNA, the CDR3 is TGTGCCAGCAGCCTAGAACCCCCAGGGAGGGGTTATGGCTACACCTTC. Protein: CASSLEPPGRGYGYTF.

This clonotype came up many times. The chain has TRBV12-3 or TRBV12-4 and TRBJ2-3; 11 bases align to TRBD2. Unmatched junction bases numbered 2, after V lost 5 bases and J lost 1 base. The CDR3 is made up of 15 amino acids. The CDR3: CASSPTSGGTDTQYF. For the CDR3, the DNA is TGTGCCAGCAGTCCGACTAGCGGGGGCACAGATACGCAGTATTTT.

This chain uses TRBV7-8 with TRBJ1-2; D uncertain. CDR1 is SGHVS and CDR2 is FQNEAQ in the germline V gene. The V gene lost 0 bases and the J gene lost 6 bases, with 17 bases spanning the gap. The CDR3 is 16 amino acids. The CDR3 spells CASSLALGGLEDGYTF. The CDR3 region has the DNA TGTGCCAGCAGCTTAGCCCTGGGAGGGTTGGAAGATGGCTACACCTTC.

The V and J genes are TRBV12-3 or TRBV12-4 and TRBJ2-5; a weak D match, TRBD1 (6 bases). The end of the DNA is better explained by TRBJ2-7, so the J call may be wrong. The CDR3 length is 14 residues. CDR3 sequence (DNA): TGTGCCAGCAGTTTTCAGGGGCGACCCTACGAGCAGTACTTC. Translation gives CASSFQGRPYEQYF.

CDR3 region: CSFQGATQGYTF. As DNA, the CDR3 is TGCAGCTTCCAGGGGGCGACACAAGGCTACACCTTC. This chain links TRBV29-1 with TRBJ1-2; 8 nucleotides line up with TRBD1. J lost 8 bases, V lost 8 bases, and 10 bases had no gene match. Germline-derived CDR1 and CDR2 are SQVTM and ANQGSEA. The CDR3 totals 12 residues.

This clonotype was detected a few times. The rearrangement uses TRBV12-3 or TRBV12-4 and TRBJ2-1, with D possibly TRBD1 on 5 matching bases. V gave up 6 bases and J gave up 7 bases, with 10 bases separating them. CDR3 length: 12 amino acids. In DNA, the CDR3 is TGTGCCAGCAGCTTACAGGTTAATGAGCAGTTCTTC. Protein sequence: CASSLQVNEQFF.

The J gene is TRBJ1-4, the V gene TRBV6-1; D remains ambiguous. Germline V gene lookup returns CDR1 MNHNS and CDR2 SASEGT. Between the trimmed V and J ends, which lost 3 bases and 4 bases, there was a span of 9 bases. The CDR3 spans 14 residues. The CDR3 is CASSDAPLNEKLFF. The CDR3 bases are TGTGCCAGCAGTGACGCTCCTCTTAATGAAAAACTGTTTTTT.

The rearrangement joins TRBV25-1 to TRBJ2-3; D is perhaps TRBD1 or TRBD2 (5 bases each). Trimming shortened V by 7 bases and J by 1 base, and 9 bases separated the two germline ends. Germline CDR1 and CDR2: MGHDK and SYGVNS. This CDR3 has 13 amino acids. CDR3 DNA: TGTGCCAGCACGAGGGACGGCACAGATACGCAGTATTTT. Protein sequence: CASTRDGTDTQYF. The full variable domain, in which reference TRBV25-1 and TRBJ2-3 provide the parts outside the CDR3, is EADIYQTPRYLVIGTGKKITLECSQTMGHDKMYWYQQDPGMELHLIHYSYGVNSTEKGDLSSESTVSRIRTEHFPLTLESARPSHTSQYLCASTRDGTDTQYFGPGTRLTVL.

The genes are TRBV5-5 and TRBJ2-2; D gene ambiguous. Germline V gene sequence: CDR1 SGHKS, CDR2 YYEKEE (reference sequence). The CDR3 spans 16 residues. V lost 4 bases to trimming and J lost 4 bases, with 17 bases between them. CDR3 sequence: CASSPNGGFGTGELFF. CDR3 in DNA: TGTGCCAGCAGCCCCAATGGCGGTTTCGGCACCGGGGAGCTGTTTTTT.

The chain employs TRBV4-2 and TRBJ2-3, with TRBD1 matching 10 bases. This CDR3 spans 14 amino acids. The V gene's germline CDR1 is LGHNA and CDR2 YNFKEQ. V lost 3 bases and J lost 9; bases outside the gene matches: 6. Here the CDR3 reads CASSQSDRGRTQYF. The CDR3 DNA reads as TGTGCCAGCAGCCAGAGCGACAGGGGGCGAACGCAGTATTTT.

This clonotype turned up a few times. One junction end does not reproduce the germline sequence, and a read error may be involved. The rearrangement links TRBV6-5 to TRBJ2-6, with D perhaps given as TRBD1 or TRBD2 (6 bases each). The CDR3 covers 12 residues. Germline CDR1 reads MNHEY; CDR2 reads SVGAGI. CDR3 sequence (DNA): TGTGCCAGCAGTAGGGGGGACAACGTCCTGACTTTC. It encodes CASSRGDNVLTF.

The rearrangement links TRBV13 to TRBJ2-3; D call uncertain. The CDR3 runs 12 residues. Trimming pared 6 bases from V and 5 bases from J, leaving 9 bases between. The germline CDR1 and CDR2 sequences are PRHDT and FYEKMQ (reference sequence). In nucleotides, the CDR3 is TGTGCCAGCAGTAGATACAGAGATACGCAGTATTTT. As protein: CASSRYRDTQYF.

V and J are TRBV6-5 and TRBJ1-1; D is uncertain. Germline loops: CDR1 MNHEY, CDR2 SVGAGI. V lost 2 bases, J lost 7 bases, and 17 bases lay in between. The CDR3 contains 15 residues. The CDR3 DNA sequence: TGTGCCAGCAGTTACAACGACCGGGCCGTCGGTGAAGCTTTCTTT. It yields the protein CASSYNDRAVGEAFF.

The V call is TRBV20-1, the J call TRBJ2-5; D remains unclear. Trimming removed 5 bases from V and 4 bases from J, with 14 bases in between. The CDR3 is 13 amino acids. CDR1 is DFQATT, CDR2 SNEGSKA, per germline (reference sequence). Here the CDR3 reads CSAAVVSGETQYF. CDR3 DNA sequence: TGCAGTGCTGCAGTAGTGTCTGGAGAGACCCAGTACTTC.

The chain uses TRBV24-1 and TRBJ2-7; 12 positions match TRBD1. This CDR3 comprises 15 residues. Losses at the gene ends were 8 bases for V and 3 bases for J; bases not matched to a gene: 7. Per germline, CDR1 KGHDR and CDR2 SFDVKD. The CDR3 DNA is TGTGCCACCAATAGCGGGACAGGGGGCGACTACGAGCAGTACTTC. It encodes CATNSGTGGDYEQYF.

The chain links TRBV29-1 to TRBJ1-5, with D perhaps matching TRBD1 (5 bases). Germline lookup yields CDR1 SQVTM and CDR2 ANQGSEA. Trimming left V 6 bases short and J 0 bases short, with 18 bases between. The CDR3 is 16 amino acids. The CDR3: CSVAGLAGSSNQPQHF. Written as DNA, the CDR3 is TGCAGCGTCGCCGGGTTGGCAGGGAGTAGCAATCAGCCCCAGCATTTT.

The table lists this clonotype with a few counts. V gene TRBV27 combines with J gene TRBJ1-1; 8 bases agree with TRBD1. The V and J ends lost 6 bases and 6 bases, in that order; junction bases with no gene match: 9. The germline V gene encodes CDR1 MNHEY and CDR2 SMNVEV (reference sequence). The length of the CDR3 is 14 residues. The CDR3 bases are TGTGCCAGCAGGGTTAAGGACAGGGTTGCTGAAGCTTTCTTT. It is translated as CASRVKDRVAEAFF.